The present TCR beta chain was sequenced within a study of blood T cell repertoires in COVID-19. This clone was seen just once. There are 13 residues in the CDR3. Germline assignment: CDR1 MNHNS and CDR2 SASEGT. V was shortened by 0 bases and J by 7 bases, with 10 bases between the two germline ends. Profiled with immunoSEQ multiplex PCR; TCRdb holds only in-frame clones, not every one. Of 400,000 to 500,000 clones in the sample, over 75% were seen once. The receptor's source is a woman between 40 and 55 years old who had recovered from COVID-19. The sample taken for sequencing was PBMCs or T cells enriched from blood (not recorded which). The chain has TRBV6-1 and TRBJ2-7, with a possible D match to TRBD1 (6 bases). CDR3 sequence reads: CASSEAGGREQYF. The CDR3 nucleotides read TGTGCCAGCAGTGAAGCTGGGGGCAGGGAGCAGTACTTC.